This T cell receptor beta chain is drawn from a study of beta chain features in type 1 diabetes (dated by TCRdb to 2017 to 2018). Regarding the complete study: Patients and healthy donors did not differ in mean age, gender distribution, total cell number or subset yield. Across all samples, around 100 million sorted cells were examined, and cell number per subset correlated strongly with RNA yield. In the study, recently diagnosed type 1 diabetes patients and matched healthy donors were compared on the TCRB repertoires of their sorted circulating CD4+ T cell subsets. Whereas all 30 or so donors provided naive and central memory subsets, regulatory and stem cell-like memory subsets were isolated from just 8 patients and roughly eight healthy donors. On the study overall, not on this receptor specifically: The naive, central memory and regulatory TCRB repertoires appeared to resemble one another more closely among patients than among healthy donors. PCR might favor shorter templates, but patient and control samples were amplified and corrected together, so any skew would affect both groups equally. Because cDNA was sequenced instead of genomic DNA, activated cells with high expression could be over-represented, although the groups did not differ in activation or CD3 levels. Because the HLA sub-analyses included only small numbers of individuals, any influence of HLA type on TCRB rearrangement was left unresolved. In all four CD4+ subsets, TCRB CDR3 length was moderately but significantly shorter in type 1 diabetes patients. At VDJ recombination sites, type 1 diabetes patients had fewer insertions and more deleted nucleotides, which implies abnormalities in thymic rearrangement.

A single peripheral blood draw of about 116 mL on average was collected from each donor into heparinised tubes. A BD FACSAria II was used to sort naive, central memory, regulatory and stem cell-like memory CD4+ T cells with a panel that included CD45RO, CCR7, CD25, CD127, CD95 and CD27. All sorted populations exceeded 95% purity. PBMCs were separated immediately by Lymphoprep density gradient centrifugation and were stained directly, without being cultured. Samples were stained and sorted in pairs, with one healthy donor and one patient per experiment, so that batch effects were minimized. In its sample, this clone was seen a few times. Which antigen it targets is not known. No base qualities exist here, and no much larger clone lies one base off it. The entire amount of isolated RNA was reverse transcribed using the High Capacity cDNA Reverse Transcription Kit, so the sequenced TCRB transcripts were expressed ones. Deep immunoSEQ sequencing was performed on naive, central memory and regulatory T cell samples, with an average of roughly 3.6 million total reads per sample. After sorted cells were lysed in RLT buffer, RNA was extracted with DNase-treated RNeasy Micro or Mini kits, with the choice depending on cell number. To prevent cross-contamination, every cell subset was processed on its own, while patient and healthy donor samples were processed together. TCRB sequences were amplified from cDNA with the immunoSEQ multiplex PCR, producing 87-bp fragments spanning the CDR3 region. Sequencing of the amplicons was performed on the Illumina HiSeq platform. The published analysis was carried out like this. Synthetic template baselines were used to correct PCR bias computationally, reads within Hamming distance 2 were collapsed, and singletons that could not be merged were discarded. Reads were aligned against IMGT to assign V, D and J genes, CDR3 length and insertions or deletions at six rearrangement sites. Within each subset, clonotype counts were normalized to the number of sorted cells before true diversity and Gini coefficients were calculated with the tcR R package. Repertoire sharing was quantified using the overlap coefficient calculated on TCRB nucleotide sequences. Out-of-frame TCRB sequences from naive cells were analyzed as a proxy for the pre-selection repertoire. The table comes from immuneACCESS by way of TCRdb, which keeps in-frame sequences with V and J called. Part of the clones is missing from these tables; in studies checked, under half for an unresolved V gene and the rest for unknown reasons. V and J calls and clone size come straight from that table; D and trimming were deduced from the DNA. Recorded for this sample are about 230,000 clones; about 10% of them occurred a single time. The ten largest clones capture around 0.031% of the sample.

The germline V gene (reference sequence) supplies CDR1 GTSNPN and CDR2 SVGIG. The junction carries 6 bases between V and J, which are trimmed by 4 bases and 6 bases respectively. From its cysteine to its phenylalanine, the CDR3 spans 10 amino acids. CDR3 DNA only is kept here, 30 bases in frame from base 1. The sequencing sample was made of naive CD4+ T cells from blood. The sample's cell subset or site label, in plain terms: true naive CD4+ T cells. Recombination connected TRBV30 to TRBJ1-1; the D gene assignment is ambiguous. The source is a woman younger than 30 in good health. The CDR3 region reads CAWITAEAFF. DNA sequence: TGTGCCTGGATTACAGCTGAAGCTTTCTTT.